Included here is one TCR beta chain sequence, with context. Its antigen is still unknown. Active moderate-to-severe ophthalmopathy, Clinical Activity Score at least 3, NOSPECS at least 4, under 3 months' duration. Patients having uncontrolled infection, another autoimmune disease, pregnancy or lactation were not included. Thyroid ultrasound and orbital computed tomography, with clinical symptoms and serum thyroxine and TRAb, informed diagnoses. The record originates from a study of T cells in Graves' hyperthyroidism and ophthalmopathy. Germline V lookup: CDR1 SEHNR, CDR2 FQNEAQ (reference sequence). Deletions cut 7 bases from V and 5 bases from J, with 14 bases between. CDR3 length equals 13 residues. Researchers amplified the TCR beta CDR3 regions from RNA transcripts. RT-PCR in the first round (using the HTBI primer set) targeted the TCR CDR3. MiXCR, run by TCRdb on the multiplex PCR reads, gives a single entry per CDR3 protein. The sample lists 550,000 to 700,000 distinct CDR3 sequences; 14% to 15% were seen once.

Study conclusions and caveats: Appearing also in blood were most of the thyroid clonotypes expanded above 0.001.

The sample consisted of blood. The chain has TRBV7-9 and TRBJ2-5, with D maybe TRBD2 (5 bases). This TCR came from a woman between 40 and 50 years old with Graves' ophthalmopathy. This CDR3 is CASKGNSGETQYF. The CDR3 coding sequence is TGTGCCAGCAAAGGGAACTCGGGGGAGACCCAGTACTTC.